The 19 T cell receptor beta chains below come from one sample, sequenced in a study of T cells in Graves' hyperthyroidism and ophthalmopathy. Amplified regions were TCR beta CDR3 sequences from RNA transcripts. The HTBI set primed first-round TCR CDR3 RT-PCR. One entry per CDR3 protein results from TCRdb running MiXCR on the multiplex PCR reads. The sample has fewer than 450,000 distinct CDR3 sequences, approximately 18% seen once. Sequencing used blood. These receptors were obtained from a young woman with Graves' hyperthyroidism that later progressed to Graves' ophthalmopathy.

This clonotype has more than one count but fewer than ten. The chain is built from TRBV5-6 and TRBJ2-6; D gene unclear. The CDR3 sequence is 15 residues long. The V and J ends lost 0 bases and 0 bases respectively, with 4 bases between them. The V gene's germline CDR1 is SGHDT and CDR2 YYEEEE. CDR3 sequence (DNA): TGTGCCAGCAGCTTGGTTGGCTCTGGGGCCAACGTCCTGACTTTC. Its translation is CASSLVGSGANVLTF. Based on the CDR3 plus reference TRBV5-6 and TRBJ2-6, the full variable domain is DAGVTQSPTHLIKTRGQQVTLRCSPKSGHDTVSWYQQALGQGPQFIFQYYEEEERQRGNFPDRFSGHQFPNYSSELNVNALLLGDSALYLCASSLVGSGANVLTFGAGSRLTVL.

The V and J genes are TRBV4-2 and TRBJ2-1, with TRBD2 identical over 13 bases. The length of the CDR3 is 19 residues. Per the germline V gene, CDR1 is LGHNA and CDR2 is YNFKEQ. The J segment lost 4 bases and the V segment lost 0 bases, leaving 9 bases of the junction unmatched. CDR3 amino acids: CASSQDPPTSGGRYNEQFF. The CDR3 coding sequence is TGTGCCAGCAGCCAAGACCCACCGACTAGCGGGGGGCGATACAATGAGCAGTTCTTC.

This clonotype was counted a few times. CDR3 in amino acids: CASTSRPRQALYFMNTEAFF. The DNA for the CDR3 is TGTGCCAGCACCTCAAGGCCCAGACAGGCCCTATACTTCATGAACACTGAAGCTTTCTTT. V and J are TRBV11-2 and TRBJ1-1; D is perhaps TRBD1 (6 bases). Trimming removed 7 bases from V and 0 bases from J, with 30 bases in between. Germline CDR1 reads SGHAT; CDR2 reads FQNNGV. The CDR3 runs to 20 residues.

This clonotype was observed a few times. The chain has TRBV28 and TRBJ2-7; maybe TRBD1 (5 bases). In germline, CDR1 is MDHEN, CDR2 SYDVKM. V was trimmed by 5 bases and J by 2 bases, leaving 13 bases between them. The CDR3 totals 14 residues. The chain's CDR3 is CASSVVGEAYEQYF. The CDR3 DNA reads as TGTGCCAGCAGTGTAGTAGGGGAAGCCTACGAGCAGTACTTC.

This clonotype was detected many times. The chain uses TRBV30 and TRBJ1-1; 7 nucleotides match TRBD1. This CDR3 comprises 13 residues. The V and J ends lost 3 bases and 2 bases, in that order; junction bases with no gene match: 3. Germline V gene sequence: CDR1 GTSNPN, CDR2 SVGIG (reference sequence). This CDR3 is CAWSYRGNTEAFF. CDR3 bases: TGTGCCTGGAGCTACAGGGGAAACACTGAAGCTTTCTTT.

This clonotype was counted ten times or more. The chain recombines TRBV11-3 with TRBJ1-1; TRBD1 matches at 7 bases. The CDR3 is made up of 13 amino acids. J was trimmed by 8 bases and V by 5 bases; bases with no gene match: 8. Germline V lookup: CDR1 SGHNT, CDR2 YENEEA. The CDR3 coding sequence is TGTGCCAGCAGCGCGTCGCAGGGGGAAGAAGCTTTCTTT. Residues: CASSASQGEEAFF.

The chain links TRBV6-1 to TRBJ2-7; 8 bases are a match to TRBD1. V was clipped by 8 bases and J by 2 bases; unmatched bases: 8. The CDR3 is 14 amino acids. Germline values: CDR1 MNHNS, CDR2 SASEGT. The CDR3 region is CASQRGTGTYEQYF. DNA for the CDR3: TGTGCCAGCCAACGTGGGACAGGCACCTACGAGCAGTACTTC.

This clonotype was observed many times. The chain employs TRBV2 and TRBJ2-3; 8 bases line up with TRBD2. This CDR3 is 16 amino acids long. Germline V gives CDR1 SNHLY, CDR2 FYNNEI. The V and J ends lost 6 bases and 2 bases, in that order; junction bases with no gene match: 10. CDR3 region: CASRAVAGLLTDTQYF. CDR3 bases: TGTGCCAGCAGGGCAGTAGCGGGGCTACTCACAGATACGCAGTATTTT.

The genes are TRBV10-2 and TRBJ2-3; 7 bases line up with TRBD2. The junction had 6 bases not matched to a gene; V was cut back by 0 bases and J by 3 bases. The length of the CDR3 is 16 residues. From germline, CDR1 is WSHSY and CDR2 SAAADI. The CDR3 here is CASSESGGGKTDTQYF. The CDR3, as DNA: TGCGCCAGCAGTGAGTCTGGGGGGGGTAAGACAGATACGCAGTATTTT.

This clonotype was counted many times. The CDR3 loop reads CASSERNRGAYNEQFF. CDR3 nucleotide sequence: TGTGCCAGCAGTGAAAGAAACAGGGGCGCTTACAATGAGCAGTTCTTC. This chain joins TRBV2 and TRBJ2-1; 7 nucleotides line up with TRBD1. Per germline, CDR1 SNHLY and CDR2 FYNNEI. The J segment lost 4 bases and the V segment lost 2 bases, leaving 8 bases of the junction unmatched. The CDR3 covers 16 residues.

This clonotype was observed many times. The chain is built from TRBV28 and TRBJ2-5; 11 bases line up with TRBD2. Losses at the gene ends were 5 bases for V and 0 bases for J; bases not matched to a gene: 11. The length of the CDR3 is 18 residues. In germline, CDR1 is MDHEN, CDR2 SYDVKM. CDR3 loop: CASSVLAGGTDYQETQYF. CDR3 nucleotide sequence: TGTGCCAGCAGTGTCCTAGCGGGAGGTACAGATTACCAAGAGACCCAGTACTTC.

This clonotype was counted between two and nine times. The chain employs TRBV6-2 or TRBV6-3 and TRBJ1-6; no clear D gene. V shed 6 bases and J shed 3 bases, with 12 bases lying between them. The CDR3 spans 15 residues. The germline gives CDR1 MNHEY, CDR2 SVGEGT. The chain's CDR3 is CASSRPDFYNSPLHF. In nucleotides, the CDR3 is TGTGCCAGCAGCCGACCGGACTTCTATAATTCACCCCTCCACTTT.

This chain links TRBV7-9 with TRBJ1-4; D uncertain. Germline CDR1 and CDR2: SEHNR and FQNEAQ (reference sequence). V gave up 3 bases and J gave up 0 bases, with 14 bases separating them. The CDR3 runs to 17 residues. Written as DNA, the CDR3 is TGTGCCAGCAGCTTCCCCCCAGGTTCAGCAACTAATGAAAAACTGTTTTTT. As protein: CASSFPPGSATNEKLFF.

In its sample, this clonotype was seen many times. The rearrangement uses TRBV3-1 and TRBJ2-1, with 7 bases identical to TRBD2. The length of the CDR3 is 12 residues. After removal of 5 bases from V and 13 bases from J, the junction contained 8 bases not matched to a gene. Germline V gene lookup returns CDR1 LGHDT and CDR2 YNNKEL (reference sequence). As DNA, the CDR3 is TGTGCCAGCAGCTCTGGGGGGGAGAGACAGTTCTTC. Translating it yields CASSSGGERQFF.

This clonotype has a count of ten or more. The chain carries TRBV10-2 and TRBJ1-2; 7 bases fit TRBD1. The germline V gene encodes CDR1 WSHSY and CDR2 SAAADI. This CDR3 spans 13 amino acids. Trimming removed 7 bases from V and 4 bases from J; junction bases left unmatched: 6. The CDR3 spells CASNPGQIYGYTF. The DNA of the CDR3 is TGCGCCAGCAACCCGGGACAGATCTATGGCTACACCTTC.

This clonotype came up many times. In DNA form, the CDR3 reads TGCAGCGCCGAGACAGAGATCTACGAGCAGTACTTC. Translated, it gives CSAETEIYEQYF. The V and J genes are TRBV29-1 and TRBJ2-7, with D possibly TRBD1 on 5 matching bases. The germline V gene has CDR1 SQVTM and CDR2 ANQGSEA. The CDR3 spans 12 residues. Trimming took 7 bases from V and 3 from J, leaving 13 bases between them.

There are many counts of this clonotype. The chain links TRBV12-3 or TRBV12-4 to TRBJ1-6, with a weak D call TRBD1 (5 bases). This CDR3 is built from 17 residues. The V and J ends lost 6 bases and 9 bases respectively, with 24 bases between them. The CDR3 sequence is CASSRPAWDSSGSPLHF. In DNA, the CDR3 is TGTGCCAGCAGCAGACCGGCCTGGGACTCCTCGGGTTCACCCCTCCACTTT.

This clonotype was recorded a few times. The chain links TRBV4-1 to TRBJ2-1, with 10 bases lining up with TRBD2. J lost 0 bases, V lost 0 bases, and 8 bases had no gene match. The CDR3 is made up of 19 amino acids. The germline V gene encodes CDR1 MGHRA and CDR2 YSYEKL. The CDR3 here is CASSQDHLAGVLSYNEQFF. The CDR3, as DNA: TGCGCCAGCAGCCAAGACCACCTAGCGGGGGTCCTCTCCTACAATGAGCAGTTCTTC.

The table lists this clonotype with many counts. The chain recombines TRBV28 with TRBJ1-4; D is uncertain. The germline CDR1 and CDR2 sequences are MDHEN and SYDVKM. Trimming removed 5 bases from V and 11 bases from J, with 12 bases in between. CDR3 length equals 12 residues. The CDR3 coding sequence is TGTGCCAGCAGTCCTCGGAGCGAGAAACTGTTTTTT. It is translated as CASSPRSEKLFF.